This passage covers 27 T cell receptor beta chains from one sample sequenced in a study of cytomegalovirus exposure and HLA in healthy donors. Data came from immunoSEQ multiplex PCR; TCRdb stores just in-frame clones and leaves some out. The data show 130,000 to 150,000 clones, less than 90% seen once. The sample was PBMCs. These receptors all stem from a woman under 30 in good health and CMV-seropositive.

This chain links TRBV12-2 with TRBJ2-1; the DNA was not compared with TRBD2, the D call given in the table. TRBV12-2 corresponds to a pseudogene. The CDR3 spans 15 residues. Here the CDR3 DNA reads TGTGCAAAGGCCCTTCCCGGGAGGTGGTACAATGAGCAGTTCTTC. Translation gives CAKALPGRWYNEQFF.

This rearrangement joins TRBV5-1 to TRBJ1-3, with D tentatively TRBD1 (5 bases). CDR3 length: 13 residues. The germline gives CDR1 SGHRS, CDR2 YFSETQ. Trimming pared 4 bases from V and 6 bases from J, leaving 11 bases between. The CDR3 DNA sequence: TGCGCCAGCAGCCCCGGGGGATCAAACACCATATATTTT. Its translation is CASSPGGSNTIYF.

The chain employs TRBV25-1 and TRBJ2-1, with 11 nucleotides matching TRBD2. CDR1 is MGHDK, CDR2 SYGVNS, per germline. This CDR3 has 14 amino acids. V shed 3 bases, J shed 9 bases, and the junction held 4 bases outside the gene matches. In DNA, the CDR3 is TGTGCCAGCAGTGATAGCGGGAGGGCCGGTGAGCAGTTCTTC. The encoded protein is CASSDSGRAGEQFF.

The chain has TRBV11-3 and TRBJ2-1; TRBD1 is a possible D gene (5 bases). The CDR3 is 12 residues long. V lost 6 bases and J lost 9, with 12 bases in between. The germline V gene encodes CDR1 SGHNT and CDR2 YENEEA. The CDR3 loop reads CASSSRVSEQFF. The CDR3 DNA is TGTGCCAGCAGTTCCAGGGTGAGTGAGCAGTTCTTC.

The chain carries TRBV7-8 and TRBJ1-5; weak D call: TRBD1 (5 bases). The CDR3 extends over 14 amino acids. CDR1 is SGHVS and CDR2 is FQNEAQ in the germline V gene. Trimming removed 3 bases from V and 2 bases from J, with 8 bases in between. The CDR3 region is CASSFDSGNQPQHF. CDR3 bases: TGTGCCAGCAGCTTCGACAGCGGCAATCAGCCCCAGCATTTT.

The chain has TRBV9 and TRBJ2-3; 7 bases agree with TRBD2. Germline V gene sequence: CDR1 SGDLS, CDR2 YYNGEE. The CDR3 runs to 15 residues. V gave up 2 bases and J gave up 0 bases; unmatched junction bases: 3. CDR3 in DNA: TGTGCCAGCAGCGTTATTAGCGGGAGCACAGATACGCAGTATTTT. It specifies CASSVISGSTDTQYF.

This CDR3 is CASSFDPGGYGYTF. The CDR3 DNA reads as TGTGCCAGCAGTTTCGACCCAGGGGGCTATGGCTACACCTTC. The chain couples TRBV27 to TRBJ1-2; 7 nucleotides agree with TRBD1. The germline V gene encodes CDR1 MNHEY and CDR2 SMNVEV (reference sequence). This CDR3 has 14 residues. V dropped 3 bases and J dropped 4; count of bases not matched to a gene: 5.

The rearrangement uses TRBV10-3 and TRBJ2-7; 12 nucleotides align to TRBD2. The CDR3 has 14 amino acids. Germline-derived CDR1 and CDR2 are ENHRY and SYGVKD. V shed 4 bases, J shed 6 bases, and the junction held 4 bases outside the gene matches. The CDR3 here is CAISAMTSGSEQYF. The CDR3 DNA reads as TGTGCCATCAGTGCCATGACTAGCGGGAGCGAGCAGTACTTC.

The genes are TRBV4-1 and TRBJ2-5; D is possibly TRBD1 (5 bases). Trimming removed 3 bases at V and 5 bases at J, with 16 bases between. Per the germline V gene, CDR1 is MGHRA and CDR2 is YSYEKL. CDR3 size: 15 residues. The CDR3 is CASSHQPGKGETQYF. In DNA, the CDR3 is TGCGCCAGCAGCCACCAGCCAGGGAAGGGGGAGACCCAGTACTTC.

The gene calls are TRBV23-1 and TRBJ2-7, with 12 bases that match TRBD2. TRBV23-1 is an ORF; its function is uncertain. The CDR3 has 20 amino acids. With V trimmed by 4 bases and J by 5 bases, 21 bases remained unmatched. CDR3 in amino acids: CASSLGRYELLAGGVHEQYF. The CDR3 nucleotides read TGCGCCAGCAGTCTAGGTCGATACGAACTACTAGCGGGAGGTGTCCACGAGCAGTACTTC.

This chain connects TRBV15 to TRBJ2-7; perhaps TRBD2 as D (6 bases). This CDR3 spans 14 amino acids. From germline, CDR1 is LNHNV and CDR2 YYDKDF (reference sequence). V was cut by 0 bases and J by 3 bases, with 9 bases left in between. The CDR3 DNA reads as TGTGCCACCAGCAGAGATCCGCGGGGCTACGAGCAGTACTTC. This encodes CATSRDPRGYEQYF.

The V call is TRBV27, the J call TRBJ2-1; 8 bases line up with TRBD2. The CDR3 is made up of 14 amino acids. CDR1 and CDR2 (germline): MNHEY, SMNVEV (reference sequence). V trimming: 3 bases; J trimming: 9 bases; junction bases outside the gene matches: 7. CDR3 DNA: TGTGCCAGCAGTTTTGCGGGACTAGGGGTTGAGCAGTTCTTC. The encoded protein is CASSFAGLGVEQFF.

The table lists this clone with a count of one. V and J are TRBV28 and TRBJ2-7, with D maybe TRBD2 (5 bases). Trimming took 3 bases from V and 6 from J, leaving 18 bases between them. The V gene's germline CDR1 is MDHEN and CDR2 SYDVKM. The CDR3 loop spans 15 amino acids. The CDR3 is CASSFRWRGISEQYF. The CDR3 bases are TGTGCCAGCAGTTTCCGGTGGAGAGGGATTAGCGAGCAGTACTTC.

The CDR3 region has the DNA TGTGCCAGCAGCTTAGAAATACGGGAGGGCCTTCCTGGGGCCAACGTCCTGACTTTC. Its protein is CASSLEIREGLPGANVLTF. The rearrangement links TRBV11-3 to TRBJ2-6; TRBD2 aligns across 8 bases. The J segment lost 2 bases and the V segment lost 0 bases, leaving 9 bases of the junction unmatched. The CDR3 extends over 19 amino acids. CDR1 is SGHNT, CDR2 YENEEA, per germline.

This chain uses TRBV6-1 with TRBJ2-1; 8 bases are shared with TRBD2. The CDR3 spans 16 residues. CDR1 is MNHNS, CDR2 SASEGT, per germline. Unmatched junction bases numbered 10, after V lost 6 bases and J lost 3 bases. CDR3 nucleotide sequence: TGTGCCAGCAGGGAAAGCGGGAGTGCTTACTACAATGAGCAGTTCTTC. It codes for CASRESGSAYYNEQFF.

The genes are TRBV4-1 and TRBJ2-2; D unclear. V was pared by 1 base and J by 4 bases, with 7 bases between. CDR1 is MGHRA and CDR2 is YSYEKL in the germline V gene. This CDR3 is 14 amino acids long. DNA for the CDR3: TGCGCCAGCAGCCAAGGTTCCATCACCGGGGAGCTGTTTTTT. Its protein is CASSQGSITGELFF.

The chain has TRBV19 and TRBJ2-7; D ambiguous. The CDR3 is 13 amino acids. The germline V gene encodes CDR1 LNHDA and CDR2 SQIVND (reference sequence). V lost 7 bases, J lost 1 base, and 11 bases lay in between. CDR3 in amino acids: CASTTLRSYEQYF. CDR3 sequence (DNA): TGTGCCAGTACCACCCTGCGGTCCTACGAGCAGTACTTC.

The genes are TRBV30 and TRBJ2-1, with D hard to call. CDR3 length: 12 residues. V lost 0 bases to trimming and J lost 7 bases, with 7 bases between them. The V gene's germline CDR1 is GTSNPN and CDR2 SVGIG (reference sequence). CDR3 amino acids: CAWSVSANEQFF. CDR3 nucleotide sequence: TGTGCCTGGAGTGTAAGTGCGAATGAGCAGTTCTTC.

The V gene is TRBV11-2, the J gene TRBJ2-2; D gene unclear. Germline values: CDR1 SGHAT, CDR2 FQNNGV. Trimming took 3 bases from V and 2 from J, leaving 13 bases between them. CDR3 size: 16 residues. This chain's CDR3 is CASSFFGQLNTGELFF. CDR3 nucleotides: TGTGCCAGCAGCTTTTTTGGCCAACTAAACACCGGGGAGCTGTTTTTT.

CDR3 sequence reads: CASSPPHRGLYNEKLFF. For the CDR3, the DNA is TGTGCCAGCTCACCACCGCACAGGGGGCTTTATAATGAAAAACTGTTTTTT. The chain is built from TRBV18 and TRBJ1-4, with TRBD1 matching over 9 bases. This CDR3 has 17 amino acids. Trimming removed 0 bases from V and 4 bases from J; junction bases left unmatched: 6. From germline, CDR1 is KGHSH and CDR2 LQKENI.

V usage is TRBV19 and J usage is TRBJ2-1, with D perhaps matching TRBD2 (6 bases). The germline CDR1 and CDR2 sequences are LNHDA and SQIVND (reference sequence). The CDR3 totals 14 residues. The V gene lost 3 bases and the J gene lost 1 base, with 7 bases spanning the gap. CDR3 sequence (DNA): TGTGCCAGTAGTATGGCGGGATCCTACAATGAGCAGTTCTTC. Its translation: CASSMAGSYNEQFF.

The chain couples TRBV14 to TRBJ2-7, with 10 bases fitting TRBD2. The V gene's germline CDR1 is SGHDN and CDR2 FVKESK. The CDR3 is 13 residues long. J gave up 4 bases and V 3 bases, and 0 bases lay outside the gene matches. CDR3 nucleotide sequence: TGTGCCAGCAGCCAGGGACTAGCGTACGAGCAGTACTTC. The encoded protein is CASSQGLAYEQYF.

The rearrangement uses TRBV15 and TRBJ1-3; 7 nucleotides match TRBD1. From germline, CDR1 is LNHNV and CDR2 YYDKDF (reference sequence). The V and J ends lost 6 bases and 4 bases, in that order; junction bases with no gene match: 6. The CDR3 has 14 amino acids. The CDR3 loop reads CATSSRGFGNTIYF. The CDR3 nucleotides read TGTGCCACCAGTAGCAGGGGGTTCGGAAACACCATATATTTT. The full variable domain, its missing parts supplied by reference TRBV15 and TRBJ1-3, is DAMVIQNPRYQVTQFGKPVTLSCSQTLNHNVMYWYQQKSSQAPKLLFHYYDKDFNNEADTPDNFQSRRPNTSFCFLDIRSPGLGDTAMYLCATSSRGFGNTIYFGEGSWLTVV.

This chain joins TRBV2 and TRBJ2-1; maybe TRBD1 (5 bases). There are 14 residues in the CDR3. The V and J ends lost 5 bases and 5 bases respectively, with 13 bases between them. Germline lookup yields CDR1 SNHLY and CDR2 FYNNEI. The DNA of the CDR3 is TGTGCCAGCAGTAGAGGACAAGTAGACAATGAGCAGTTCTTC. Protein product: CASSRGQVDNEQFF.

The chain recombines TRBV6-6 with TRBJ1-1; the D gene is possibly TRBD1 (5 bases). The V end was cut by 0 bases, the J end by 2 bases, with 10 bases between. CDR1 and CDR2 (germline): MNHNY, SVGAGI (reference sequence). The CDR3 loop spans 15 amino acids. This CDR3 is CASSYSRTLNTEAFF. In DNA form, the CDR3 reads TGTGCCAGCAGTTACTCGCGGACACTAAACACTGAAGCTTTCTTT.

The chain couples TRBV5-6 to TRBJ2-2; 10 positions match TRBD1. This CDR3 spans 14 amino acids. Trimming removed 4 bases from V and 7 bases from J; junction bases left unmatched: 4. Germline assignment: CDR1 SGHDT and CDR2 YYEEEE. The CDR3 loop reads CASSRGQGNGELFF. In nucleotides, the CDR3 is TGTGCCAGCAGCCGGGGACAGGGGAACGGGGAGCTGTTTTTT.

This chain links TRBV11-3 with TRBJ2-5; D gene unclear. Trimming took 2 bases from V and 7 from J, leaving 11 bases between them. The CDR3 has 13 residues. Germline CDR1 and CDR2: SGHNT and YENEEA. This chain's CDR3 is CASSLRSPGTQYF. The CDR3 region has the DNA TGTGCCAGCAGCTTACGCTCCCCAGGGACCCAGTACTTC.